A single sample is the source of the 23 T cell receptor beta chains below, sequenced in a study of CD8+ T cells in alopecia areata. RNA extraction and reverse transcription yielded cDNA as sequencing template. The protocol was immunoSEQ multiplex PCR, while the TCRdb copy is restricted to in-frame clones and leaves out a portion. The repertoire includes some 150,000 clones, about 53% of them detected once, and just under 20% sits in the top ten. The sample in question was CD8+ T cells sorted from blood, obtained at week 0. The receptors come from a human donor with alopecia areata.

This chain uses TRBV14 with TRBJ2-7, with 7 nucleotides matching TRBD1. CDR1 and CDR2 (germline): SGHDN, FVKESK. V trimming: 8 bases; J trimming: 0 bases; junction bases outside the gene matches: 4. This CDR3 has 13 residues. The CDR3 nucleotides are TGTGCCAGCTCTGGGGACAGCTCCTACGAGCAGTACTTC. This translates into CASSGDSSYEQYF.

This clone was seen a handful of times. This chain uses TRBV27 with TRBJ1-3; D is uncertain. CDR3 length equals 11 residues. Trimming pared 9 bases from V and 2 bases from J, leaving 5 bases between. Germline V gene sequence: CDR1 MNHEY, CDR2 SMNVEV (reference sequence). In nucleotides, the CDR3 is TGTGCCAGTGGCGCTGGAAACACCATATATTTT. This encodes CASGAGNTIYF.

This chain uses TRBV5-6 with TRBJ1-1; D is undetermined. From germline, CDR1 is SGHDT and CDR2 YYEEEE. The CDR3 totals 13 residues. Trimming stripped 0 bases from V and 6 bases from J, with 9 bases between. The CDR3 DNA reads as TGTGCCAGCAGCTTGGGAGGGATCCCTGAAGCTTTCTTT. The encoded protein is CASSLGGIPEAFF.

The chain uses TRBV9 and TRBJ1-5; D is perhaps TRBD1 (5 bases). Germline V gene sequence: CDR1 SGDLS, CDR2 YYNGEE. The CDR3 is 13 residues long. V was trimmed by 4 bases and J by 7 bases, leaving 12 bases between them. This chain's CDR3 is CASSTGTKQPQHF. The CDR3 nucleotides read TGTGCCAGCAGCACCGGGACCAAACAGCCCCAGCATTTT.

This clone has only one observation. The J gene is TRBJ1-2, the V gene TRBV6-5, with D maybe TRBD1 (6 bases). Trimming shortened V by 4 bases and J by 2 bases, and 11 bases separated the two germline ends. The CDR3 is 14 residues long. Germline V gene lookup returns CDR1 MNHEY and CDR2 SVGAGI. The CDR3 DNA reads as TGTGCCAGCAGTTTCGGGACACTCAACTATGGCTACACCTTC. This translates into CASSFGTLNYGYTF.

To note about this clone: Other nucleotide sequences in the sample specify the same CDR3. V and J are TRBV29-1 and TRBJ1-2; no firm D call. This CDR3 contains 11 residues. Germline-derived CDR1 and CDR2 are SQVTM and ANQGSEA. Between the trimmed V and J ends, which lost 6 bases and 8 bases, there was a span of 13 bases. DNA of the CDR3: TGCAGCGTCGCTGGGTCAGGAGGCTACACCTTC. Translation gives CSVAGSGGYTF.

This chain uses TRBV30 with TRBJ1-1, with D perhaps TRBD1 (5 bases). Per germline, CDR1 GTSNPN and CDR2 SVGIG (reference sequence). Trimming pared 0 bases from V and 12 bases from J, leaving 17 bases between. The CDR3 is 13 residues long. The CDR3 DNA reads TGTGCCTGGAGTGTTTCTACTTCGGACACAACTTTCTTT. Translated, it gives CAWSVSTSDTTFF.

The chain employs TRBV30 and TRBJ2-2; D may be TRBD1 (5 bases). Germline values: CDR1 GTSNPN, CDR2 SVGIG (reference sequence). The CDR3 runs 15 residues. V lost 3 bases and J lost 2, with 13 bases in between. The DNA of the CDR3 is TGTGCCTGGAGAGACAGCCCATTAAACACCGGGGAGCTGTTTTTT. It is translated as CAWRDSPLNTGELFF.

There are a few counts of this clone. Distinct nucleotide sequences in the sample also encode this CDR3. The chain joins TRBV4-1 to TRBJ2-7; 9 nucleotides match TRBD1. The germline gives CDR1 MGHRA, CDR2 YSYEKL. There are 14 residues in the CDR3. J was trimmed by 0 bases and V by 4 bases; bases with no gene match: 1. The CDR3 nucleotides read TGCGCCAGCAGCCCGGGACAGGGCTCCTACGAGCAGTACTTC. Translation: CASSPGQGSYEQYF.

The chain links TRBV5-1 to TRBJ1-4; D gene unclear. Per the germline V gene, CDR1 is SGHRS and CDR2 is YFSETQ. The length of the CDR3 is 10 residues. Trimming pared 7 bases from V and 10 bases from J, leaving 8 bases between. The CDR3 DNA reads TGCGCCAGCGCCCATGGAAAACTGTTTTTT. It codes for CASAHGKLFF. Based on the CDR3 plus reference TRBV5-1 and TRBJ1-4, the full variable domain is KAGVTQTPRYLIKTRGQQVTLSCSPISGHRSVSWYQQTPGQGLQFLFEYFSETQRNKGNFPGRFSGRQFSNSRSEMNVSTLELGDSALYLCASAHGKLFFGSGTQLSVL.

The rearrangement links TRBV29-1 to TRBJ1-2; the D is unclear. This CDR3 is built from 15 residues. Per the germline V gene, CDR1 is SQVTM and CDR2 is ANQGSEA. With 4 bases removed from V and 2 bases from J, the gap between germline ends came to 17 bases. The CDR3 region is CSVGVGAQANYGYTF. As DNA, the CDR3 is TGCAGCGTTGGGGTTGGTGCCCAGGCAAACTATGGCTACACCTTC.

The chain couples TRBV9 to TRBJ2-2; 8 nucleotides agree with TRBD1. This CDR3 is built from 16 residues. After removal of 0 bases from V and 5 bases from J, the junction contained 6 bases not matched to a gene. The germline CDR1 and CDR2 sequences are SGDLS and YYNGEE. The CDR3 bases are TGTGCCAGCAGCGTAGGGACAGGGACGGGGACCGGGGAGCTGTTTTTT. Translated: CASSVGTGTGTGELFF.

The CDR3 protein is CACWGLGYTF. The DNA of the CDR3 is TGTGCCTGCTGGGGGCTTGGCTACACCTTC. This chain links TRBV30 with TRBJ1-2, with D perhaps matching TRBD1 (6 bases). This CDR3 region has 10 residues. Germline V CDR1 and CDR2: GTSNPN, SVGIG (reference sequence). V gave up 6 bases and J gave up 7 bases, with 9 bases separating them. Complete variable domain (other parts from reference TRBV30 and TRBJ1-2): SQTIHQWPATLVQPVGSPLSLECTVEGTSNPNLYWYRQAAGRGLQLLFYSVGIGQISSEVPQNLSASRPQDRQFILSSKKLLLSDSGFYLCACWGLGYTFGSGTRLTVV.

The rearrangement joins TRBV2 to TRBJ1-1; tentative D call: TRBD1 (6 bases). Trimming left V 6 bases short and J 0 bases short, with 11 bases between. Per the germline V gene, CDR1 is SNHLY and CDR2 is FYNNEI. CDR3 length: 14 amino acids. DNA of the CDR3: TGTGCCAGCAGCCCTGGACAGATGAACACTGAAGCTTTCTTT. Protein sequence: CASSPGQMNTEAFF.

The rearrangement uses TRBV6-5 and TRBJ1-1; a weak D match, TRBD1 (5 bases). The germline V gene encodes CDR1 MNHEY and CDR2 SVGAGI. The CDR3 covers 13 residues. Trimming took 5 bases from V and 2 from J, leaving 9 bases between them. CDR3 in amino acids: CASSRQTNTEAFF. CDR3 bases: TGTGCCAGCAGTCGACAGACTAACACTGAAGCTTTCTTT.

The V and J genes are TRBV7-8 and TRBJ2-1; D might be TRBD1 (6 bases). The germline CDR1 and CDR2 sequences are SGHVS and FQNEAQ. The CDR3 has 14 residues. V lost 5 bases and J lost 7, with 15 bases in between. CDR3 region: CASSPTRTDNEQFF. The CDR3 coding sequence is TGTGCCAGCAGCCCCACCAGGACAGATAATGAGCAGTTCTTC.

This clone was counted a few times. Different DNA sequences within this sample yield the same CDR3. The chain has TRBV7-9 and TRBJ1-5, with D unresolved. CDR3 length equals 12 residues. Trimming took 0 bases from V and 7 from J, leaving 4 bases between them. Germline CDR1 and CDR2: SEHNR and FQNEAQ (reference sequence). The CDR3 region is CASSLAGQPQHF. CDR3 in DNA: TGTGCCAGCAGCTTAGCAGGCCAGCCCCAGCATTTT.

This clone showed up just a few times. The chain employs TRBV10-3 and TRBJ1-4, with D maybe TRBD1 (5 bases). The germline V gene has CDR1 ENHRY and CDR2 SYGVKD. Between the trimmed V and J ends, which lost 0 bases and 4 bases, there was a span of 9 bases. The CDR3 totals 15 residues. The CDR3 DNA sequence: TGTGCCATCAGTGAGTCAGAGCAGGGTAATGAAAAACTGTTTTTT. Its protein is CAISESEQGNEKLFF.

The J gene is TRBJ1-2, the V gene TRBV29-1; tentative D call: TRBD1 (5 bases). CDR3 length equals 14 residues. Per germline, CDR1 SQVTM and CDR2 ANQGSEA. V lost 4 bases and J lost 6, with 18 bases in between. The CDR3, as DNA: TGCAGCGTTGTTGGAAGGGAGTGGGGGAATGGCTACACCTTC. Its translation is CSVVGREWGNGYTF.

The chain recombines TRBV27 with TRBJ2-1, with unresolved D. Deletions cut 6 bases from V and 5 bases from J, with 8 bases between. The CDR3 runs 12 residues. The V gene's germline CDR1 is MNHEY and CDR2 SMNVEV (reference sequence). CDR3 in DNA: TGTGCCAGCAGAGGCACCCACAATGAGCAGTTCTTC. Translating gives CASRGTHNEQFF.

The rearrangement joins TRBV7-9 to TRBJ1-1; D not certain. V shed 5 bases and J shed 7 bases, with 11 bases lying between them. Looked up from germline, CDR1 is SEHNR and CDR2 is FQNEAQ (reference sequence). The CDR3 runs to 12 residues. The chain's CDR3 is CASSLEVGEAFF. The DNA for the CDR3 is TGTGCCAGCAGCCTCGAAGTTGGTGAAGCTTTCTTT. Full variable domain (remainder filled in from reference TRBV7-9 and TRBJ1-1): DTGVSQNPRHKITKRGQNVTFRCDPISEHNRLYWYRQTLGQGPEFLTYFQNEAQLEKSRLLSDRFSAERPKGSFSTLEIQRTEQGDSAMYLCASSLEVGEAFFGQGTRLTVV.

CDR3 amino acids: CAWIGSGAEAFF. In DNA, the CDR3 is TGTGCCTGGATAGGGTCAGGGGCTGAAGCTTTCTTT. The chain joins TRBV30 to TRBJ1-1, with TRBD1 as a possible D gene (6 bases). CDR1 GTSNPN and CDR2 SVGIG come from the germline V gene (reference sequence). The V gene lost 4 bases and the J gene lost 6 bases, with 12 bases spanning the gap. This CDR3 comprises 12 residues.

The chain combines TRBV16 with TRBJ2-7; no clear D. Germline loops: CDR1 KGHSY, CDR2 FQNENV. This CDR3 spans 16 amino acids. V lost 2 bases, J lost 0 bases, and 14 bases lay in between. The CDR3 reads CASSQTSERPSYEQYF. The DNA for the CDR3 is TGTGCCAGCAGCCAAACTTCAGAAAGGCCCTCCTACGAGCAGTACTTC. Based on the CDR3 plus reference TRBV16 and TRBJ2-7, the full variable domain is GEEVAQTPKHLVRGEGQKAKLYCAPIKGHSYVFWYQQVLKNEFKFLISFQNENVFDETGMPKERFSAKCLPNSPCSLEIQATKLEDSAVYFCASSQTSERPSYEQYFGPGTRLTVT.